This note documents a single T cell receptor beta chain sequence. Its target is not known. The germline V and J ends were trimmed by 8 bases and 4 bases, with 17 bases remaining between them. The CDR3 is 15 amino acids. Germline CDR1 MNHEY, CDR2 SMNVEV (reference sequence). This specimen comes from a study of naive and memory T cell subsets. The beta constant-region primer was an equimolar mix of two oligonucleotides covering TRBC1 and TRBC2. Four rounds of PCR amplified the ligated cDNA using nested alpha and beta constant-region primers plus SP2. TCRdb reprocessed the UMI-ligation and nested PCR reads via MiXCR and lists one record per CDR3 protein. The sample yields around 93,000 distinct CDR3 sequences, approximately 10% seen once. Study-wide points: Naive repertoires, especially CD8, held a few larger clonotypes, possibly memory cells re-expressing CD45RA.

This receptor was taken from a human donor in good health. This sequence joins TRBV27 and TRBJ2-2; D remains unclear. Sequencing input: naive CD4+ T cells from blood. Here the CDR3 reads CASLRAGIGTGELFF. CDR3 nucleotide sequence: TGTGCCAGCCTTAGAGCAGGTATTGGCACCGGGGAGCTGTTTTTT.